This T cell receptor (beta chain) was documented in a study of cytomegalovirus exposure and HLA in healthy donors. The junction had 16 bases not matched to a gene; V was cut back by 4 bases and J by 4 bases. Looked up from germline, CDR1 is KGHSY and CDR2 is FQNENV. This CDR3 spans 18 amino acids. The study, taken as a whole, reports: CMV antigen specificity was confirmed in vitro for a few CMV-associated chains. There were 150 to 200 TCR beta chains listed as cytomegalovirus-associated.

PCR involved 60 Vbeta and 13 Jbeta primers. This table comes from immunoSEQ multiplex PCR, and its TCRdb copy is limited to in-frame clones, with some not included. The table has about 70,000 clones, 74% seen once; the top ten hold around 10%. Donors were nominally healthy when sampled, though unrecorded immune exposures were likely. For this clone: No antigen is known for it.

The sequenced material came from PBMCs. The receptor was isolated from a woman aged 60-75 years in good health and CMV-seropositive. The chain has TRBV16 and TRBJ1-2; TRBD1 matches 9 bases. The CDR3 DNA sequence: TGTGCCAGCAGCCCCTACCCCGGGACAGGGAGCGTGGGCTATGGCTACACCTTC. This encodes CASSPYPGTGSVGYGYTF.